This passage covers 26 T cell receptor delta chains from one sample sequenced in a study of γδ T cells in repeated Plasmodium falciparum infection. TCRdb repeated clone calling on the multiplex PCR reads with CATT. The table has approximately 60,000 delta-chain clones, around 1.7% seen once. Vgamma9/Vdelta2+ and Vdelta2-negative gammadelta T cells were flow-sorted from PBMC for bulk sequencing. Sequencing was done on a sample of gamma-delta T cells from blood. Receptor source: a pool of human donors (malaria-infected and uninfected, not separated).

This clone appeared a few times. This likely traces to a read error, being one base from a far larger clone. The sample contains more than one DNA sequence encoding this CDR3. The genes are TRDV1 and TRDJ1; perhaps TRDD3 as D (5 bases). The J gene is absent in TCRdb and was assigned here via DNA matching to germline. Germline V gene data show CDR1 as TSWWSYY and CDR2 as QGS. The CDR3 is 21 amino acids. V was trimmed by 4 bases and J by 0 bases, leaving 30 bases between them. CDR3 protein: CALGGPSLLSGKFRHTDKLIF. The CDR3 bases are TGTGCTCTTGGGGGACCCTCCCTCTTATCGGGGAAGTTCCGTCACACCGATAAACTCATCTTT.

On this clone: The protein TCRdb lists belongs to a much larger clone and differs from this DNA's translation at residue 7, which points to a read error; the protein shown is made from the DNA. V and J are TRDV1 and TRDJ1; 9 bases fit TRDD3. The J gene, left out of TCRdb, was set here by checking the DNA against germline. CDR1 is TSWWSYY, CDR2 QGS, per germline. J gave up 0 bases and V 2 bases, and 34 bases lay outside the gene matches. The CDR3 covers 26 residues. The CDR3 region has the DNA TGTGCTCTTGGGGAAACGACCCTAAAGCCGCGACCGGGAGACTGGGGGACCCTGAGGTACACCGATAAACTCATCTTT. Its protein product is CALGETTLKPRPGDWGTLRYTDKLIF.

Concerning this clone itself: The protein that TCRdb holds for this DNA derives from a much larger clone and differs from the translated DNA at residue 12, which likely indicates a read error; the protein shown here is translated from the DNA. The V and J genes are TRDV1 and TRDJ1, with D tentatively TRDD3 (5 bases). The J gene, missing from TCRdb, was assigned here through DNA to germline matching. The ends were cut back, 7 bases at V and 4 bases at J, with 37 bases in the middle. Per the germline V gene, CDR1 is TSWWSYY and CDR2 is QGS. This CDR3 comprises 21 residues. Here the CDR3 DNA reads TGTGCTCTTGCCCAAGGGGACCTCCGTGACACTAGGGGGCCCCTGAACGATAAACTCATCTTT. Translated, it gives CALAQGDLRDTRGPLNDKLIF.

Comment on this clone: Translating this DNA gives a protein that differs at residue 7 from the TCRdb one, which belongs to a much larger clone; a read error is likely, and the protein shown is this translation. The chain couples TRDV2 to TRDJ1; 7 nucleotides align to TRDD3. Assignment of the J gene here rests on matching the DNA to germline, because TCRdb gives none. Losses at the gene ends were 0 bases for V and 0 bases for J; bases not matched to a gene: 18. CDR1 and CDR2 (germline): GEAIGNYY, EKD. This CDR3 is 20 amino acids long. CDR3: CACDTMGLPLGASYTDKLIF. In DNA, the CDR3 is TGTGCCTGTGACACCATGGGCCTCCCCCTGGGGGCCTCGTACACCGATAAACTCATCTTT.

This clone has a count of ten or more. It differs at one base from a far larger clone, so likely a read error. Other nucleotide sequences from this sample produce the same CDR3. This chain links TRDV1 with TRDJ1; TRDD3 matches 7 bases. The CDR3 loop spans 23 amino acids. Germline CDR1 and CDR2: TSWWSYY and QGS. CDR3 in DNA: TGTGCTCTTGGGGAAACTTCGGTTCTAGGGAGACTGGGGATTACTACGTACACCGACAAACTCATCTTT. Translated: CALGETSVLGRLGITTYTDKLIF.

This clone was seen only a few times. This likely came from a read error, as a far larger clone is one base away. The sample carries other DNA sequences with the same CDR3. This sequence joins TRDV1 and TRDJ4, with a weak D call TRDD2 (5 bases). TCRdb records no J gene; here it was assigned by comparing the DNA to germline. The CDR3 has 18 residues. The ends were cut back, 0 bases at V and 1 base at J, with 21 bases in the middle. CDR1 is TSWWSYY and CDR2 is QGS in the germline V gene. CDR3 coding DNA: TGTGCTCTTGGGGAACTTACCCTACGACGCTACGCAGTCAGACCCCTGATCTTT. This encodes CALGELTLRRYAVRPLIF.

Details on this clone: TCRdb lists the protein of a much larger clone for this DNA, which differs at residue 3, so this is likely a read error; the protein given here is translated from the DNA itself. The V call is TRDV1, the J call TRDJ1, with D possibly being TRDD3 (6 bases). The germline CDR1 and CDR2 sequences are TSWWSYY and QGS. This CDR3 has 14 amino acids. The CDR3 region is CAPGDVLYTDKLIF. The CDR3 DNA follows: TGTGCTCCTGGGGACGTTCTGTACACCGATAAACTCATCTTT.

This clone was seen ten or more times. TCRdb's protein, taken from a much larger clone, differs from this DNA's translation at residue 10, likely owing to a read error; the protein displayed comes from the DNA. The rearrangement uses TRDV2 and TRDJ1; the match to TRDD3 covers 7 bases. The J segment lost 0 bases and the V segment lost 2 bases, leaving 11 bases of the junction unmatched. This CDR3 contains 17 residues. Germline CDR1 GEAIGNYY, CDR2 EKD. CDR3 sequence: CACDNRLLGSNTDKLIF. DNA of the CDR3: TGTGCCTGTGACAACCGCCTACTGGGGTCTAACACCGATAAACTCATCTTT.

This clone was picked up a small number of times. The protein that TCRdb holds for this DNA derives from a much larger clone and differs from the translated DNA at residue 11, which likely indicates a read error; the protein shown here is translated from the DNA. The gene calls are TRDV2 and TRDJ1; TRDD3 agrees at 8 bases. V shed 3 bases and J 3 bases; nucleotides not matched to a gene: 11. The germline V gene has CDR1 GEAIGNYY and CDR2 EKD. The CDR3 is 16 residues long. The CDR3 nucleotides are TGTGCCTGTGACGATCTGGGGGAGTTCTACCCCGATAAACTCATCTTT. It yields the protein CACDDLGEFYPDKLIF.

Regarding this clone: The likely explanation is a read error, given a far larger clone one base away. Other DNA sequences from this sample encode an identical CDR3 as well. The rearrangement links TRDV3 to TRDJ2; 11 bases match TRDD3. Germline V CDR1 and CDR2: TVYSNPD, GDNSRS (reference sequence). The CDR3 covers 24 residues. In DNA, the CDR3 is TGCGCCTTTAGATTCTACCGGAACTACGAGGGAATTTACTGGGGGATAGTGGTTAGAGCACAACTCTTCTTT. Protein: CAFRFYRNYEGIYWGIVVRAQLFF. The whole variable domain, filled in from reference TRDV3 and TRDJ2, reads CDKVTQSSPDQTVASGSEVVLLCTYDTVYSNPDLFWYRIRPDYSFQFVFYGDNSRSEGADFTQGRFSVKHILTQKAFHLVISPVRTEDSATYYCAFRFYRNYEGIYWGIVVRAQLFFGKGTQLIVEP.

This clone was seen many times. The TCRdb record carries a much larger clone's protein, which differs from this DNA's translation at residue 10; a read error is the likely cause, and the protein listed here is the DNA translation. The rearrangement joins TRDV1 to TRDJ1, with 7 bases that match TRDD3. V lost 3 bases to trimming and J lost 2 bases; unmatched junction nucleotides: 12. The CDR3 is 17 residues long. CDR1 and CDR2 from the germline V gene are TSWWSYY and QGS. This CDR3 reads CALGDARLGTHTDKLIF. In nucleotides, the CDR3 is TGTGCTCTTGGGGATGCCCGACTGGGGACCCATACCGATAAACTCATCTTT.

In the case of this clone: This DNA translates differently at residue 3 from the TCRdb protein, which is that of a much larger clone; a read error is likely, and the protein shown is the DNA's own translation. The chain combines TRDV2 with TRDJ1; TRDD3 matches 11 bases. Germline lookup yields CDR1 GEAIGNYY and CDR2 EKD. The CDR3 totals 16 residues. Here the CDR3 DNA reads TGTGCCCGTGACATCCTGGGGGATACCTACACCGATAAACTCATCTTT. It is translated as CARDILGDTYTDKLIF.

This clone was observed many times. A far more abundant clone sits one base away, making this likely a read error. Other nucleotide sequences from this sample produce the same CDR3. The V gene is TRDV1, the J gene TRDJ1; possibly TRDD2 for D (5 bases). Looked up from germline, CDR1 is TSWWSYY and CDR2 is QGS. The CDR3 covers 17 residues. V was trimmed by 0 bases and J by 4 bases, leaving 18 bases between them. CDR3 DNA sequence: TGTGCTCTTGGGGAACTGGGTCCTAAGGGCTTAGGCGATAAACTCATCTTT. The encoded protein is CALGELGPKGLGDKLIF.

This clone was seen many times. The chain employs TRDV1 and TRDJ1, with D maybe TRDD3 (9 bases). The length of the CDR3 is 26 residues. Germline V gene data show CDR1 as TSWWSYY and CDR2 as QGS. V lost 2 bases and J lost 2, with 45 bases in between. CDR3 in amino acids: CALGEVRIFLHSLWGMGVARTDKLIF. In nucleotides, the CDR3 is TGTGCTCTTGGGGAAGTACGAATCTTCCTACATTCGCTCTGGGGGATGGGAGTGGCCCGGACCGATAAACTCATCTTT.

This clone has a count of ten or more. The TCRdb protein comes from a much larger clone and disagrees with this DNA's translation at residue 7, likely due to a read error; the protein given here is derived from the DNA. The chain has TRDV1 and TRDJ1, with no clear D. Between the trimmed V and J ends, which lost 5 bases and 0 bases, there was a span of 10 bases. Germline-derived CDR1 and CDR2 are TSWWSYY and QGS. The CDR3 is 14 amino acids. CDR3: CALGIPEYTDKLIF. The CDR3 DNA reads as TGTGCTCTTGGGATTCCCGAGTACACCGATAAACTCATCTTT.

Concerning this clone itself: The protein that TCRdb holds for this DNA derives from a much larger clone and differs from the translated DNA at residue 15, which likely indicates a read error; the protein shown here is translated from the DNA. The V gene is TRDV1, the J gene TRDJ1; D might be TRDD2 or TRDD3, each matching 8 bases. No J segment appears in TCRdb, so it was assigned here by matching the sequence to germline. The germline V gene encodes CDR1 TSWWSYY and CDR2 QGS. The CDR3 runs to 21 residues. Between the trimmed V and J ends, which lost 4 bases and 0 bases, there was a span of 30 bases. DNA of the CDR3: TGTGCTCTTGGGGTCCCTCTTCCTACGTACTGGGGATACCTGGACACCGATAAACTCATCTTT. Residues: CALGVPLPTYWGYLDTDKLIF.

As concerns this clone: A far larger clone is one nucleotide away, so this likely arose from a read error. Other DNA sequences from this sample encode an identical CDR3 as well. J is TRDJ1 and V is TRDV3, with 13 positions matching TRDD3. V gave up 4 bases and J gave up 8 bases; unmatched junction bases: 28. This CDR3 is 20 amino acids long. The germline gives CDR1 TVYSNPD, CDR2 GDNSRS (reference sequence). CDR3 sequence: CAWRNPSFTGGYVHRGKLIF. The DNA for the CDR3 is TGTGCCTGGAGAAACCCTTCCTTCACTGGGGGATACGTCCATCGGGGAAAACTCATCTTT.

This clone was counted between two and nine times. TCRdb pairs this DNA with a much larger clone's protein that differs at residue 18, likely a read error; the protein shown was translated from the DNA. This chain uses TRDV1 with TRDJ1, with 8 bases aligning to TRDD3. In the absence of a J gene in TCRdb, the DNA was matched to germline to assign it here. Germline CDR1 TSWWSYY, CDR2 QGS. The CDR3 is 21 amino acids. This CDR3 reads CALGESLSYGPLWGRFDTLIF. CDR3 nucleotide sequence: TGTGCTCTTGGGGAATCACTGTCCTACGGGCCCCTCTGGGGGAGATTCGATACACTCATCTTT.

With respect to this clone: A read error likely explains why the TCRdb protein, taken from a much larger clone, differs from this DNA's translation at residue 6; the protein shown is translated from the DNA. V is TRDV1 and J is TRDJ1, with 9 bases aligning to TRDD3. No J segment appears in TCRdb, so it was assigned here by matching the sequence to germline. Germline-derived CDR1 and CDR2 are TSWWSYY and QGS. The CDR3 contains 22 residues. V shed 1 base, J shed 0 bases, and the junction held 21 bases outside the gene matches. The CDR3 protein is CALGERLPTPGGFRGDTDKLIF. The DNA of the CDR3 is TGTGCTCTTGGGGAACGGCTCCCAACCCCTGGGGGATTTAGGGGAGACACCGATAAACTCATCTTT.

This clone was recorded many times. The protein in TCRdb stems from a much larger clone and differs at residue 9 from this DNA's translation, likely a read error; here the protein is translated from the DNA. V usage is TRDV2 and J usage is TRDJ1; TRDD3 matches at 8 bases. Germline CDR1 is GEAIGNYY and CDR2 is EKD. The CDR3 extends over 15 amino acids. The CDR3: CACDVLGVCTYKLTF. CDR3 coding DNA: TGTGCCTGTGACGTACTGGGGGTTTGCACCTATAAACTCACCTTT.

At least ten counts were recorded for this clone. A read error likely explains why the TCRdb protein, taken from a much larger clone, differs from this DNA's translation at residue 11; the protein shown is translated from the DNA. The chain couples TRDV2 to TRDJ1, with 9 bases aligning to TRDD3. CDR3 length equals 15 residues. CDR1 and CDR2 from the germline V gene are GEAIGNYY and EKD. This CDR3 reads CACDLLGDHTNKLIF. The CDR3 region has the DNA TGTGCCTGTGACTTACTGGGGGACCACACCAATAAACTCATCTTT.

This clone has a count of ten or more. This likely reflects a read error, since a far larger clone is one base away. The sample holds other DNA sequences that translate to the same CDR3. The V call is TRDV1, the J call TRDJ1; a possible D gene is TRDD3 (6 bases). Germline loops: CDR1 TSWWSYY, CDR2 QGS. Trimming removed 3 bases from V and 1 base from J, with 12 bases in between. The length of the CDR3 is 15 residues. The CDR3 protein is CALGERPLGTDKLIF. CDR3 DNA sequence: TGTGCTCTTGGGGAGCGACCACTGGGCACCGATAAACTCATCTTT.

This clone was seen many times. It is likely a read error: a sequence one base away is far more abundant. This specimen includes other DNA sequences encoding the same CDR3. The rearrangement joins TRDV3 to TRDJ1, with 7 bases matching TRDD2. Losses at the gene ends were 0 bases for V and 3 bases for J; bases not matched to a gene: 13. CDR3 length: 16 residues. Germline CDR1 and CDR2: TVYSNPD and GDNSRS (reference sequence). The CDR3 protein is CAFRRFLRFWPDKLIF. The CDR3 DNA reads as TGTGCCTTTAGGCGGTTCCTACGCTTTTGGCCCGATAAACTCATCTTT.

This clone was detected ten times or more. With only one base between it and a far larger clone, this is likely a read error. The sample holds other DNA sequences that translate to the same CDR3. The chain recombines TRDV3 with TRDJ1, with 9 bases fitting TRDD3. The germline CDR1 and CDR2 sequences are TVYSNPD and GDNSRS (reference sequence). CDR3 length: 16 amino acids. CDR3 sequence (DNA): TGTGCCCCCTTATCCACCGGGGATACGTACACCGATAAGCTCATCTTT. It encodes CAPLSTGDTYTDKLIF. Full variable domain (missing parts from reference TRDV3 and TRDJ1): CDKVTQSSPDQTVASGSEVVLLCTYDTVYSNPDLFWYRIRPDYSFQFVFYGDNSRSEGADFTQGRFSVKHILTQKAFHLVISPVRTEDSATYYCAPLSTGDTYTDKLIFGKGTRVTVEP.

There are a few counts of this clone. The protein held in TCRdb is that of a much larger clone and does not match this DNA's translation at residue 16, likely because of a read error; the protein shown is translated from the DNA. The chain joins TRDV2 to TRDJ1; TRDD3 aligns across 11 bases. TCRdb carries no J gene annotation; the J gene was assigned here by matching the DNA with germline. CDR3 length: 21 residues. In germline, CDR1 is GEAIGNYY, CDR2 EKD. V was pared by 1 base and J by 3 bases, with 21 bases of the junction left unmatched. DNA for the CDR3: TGTGCCTGTGACACTCCACTAGGTCTGGTTCTGGGGGATACCGACGCCGATAAACTCATCTTT. This encodes CACDTPLGLVLGDTDADKLIF.

Comments on this clone: The translation of this DNA and the TCRdb protein of a much larger clone differ at residue 4, probably owing to a read error; the protein shown here is translated from the DNA. The chain couples TRDV1 to TRDJ1; perhaps TRDD3 as D (6 bases). TCRdb supplies no J gene; here it was assigned by aligning the nucleotide sequence to germline. The CDR3 loop spans 18 amino acids. Per the germline V gene, CDR1 is TSWWSYY and CDR2 is QGS. The CDR3 bases are TGTGCTCTTAGGGAAACGAGCCCTTCGCTGGGGCCCCCCGATAAACTCATCTTT. Translating it yields CALRETSPSLGPPDKLIF.